This T cell receptor beta chain is drawn from a study of shared clonotypes between healthy human individuals. Study-wide findings and caveats: Unshared clonotypes carried lower generation probabilities than those common to all four donors.

CDR1 and CDR2 from the germline V gene are LNHDA and SQIVND (reference sequence). The CDR3 has 14 residues. V dropped 7 bases and J dropped 2 bases, with 14 bases sitting between them. To note about this clone: Its matching antigen is unknown.

Assay used: immunoSEQ multiplex PCR; TCRdb lists only in-frame clones, some missing. Of about 1 million clones listed, around 76% were seen once; the top ten hold approximately 1.5%. This sequence joins TRBV19 and TRBJ1-1; the D gene is possibly TRBD1 (6 bases). The TCR was taken from a man younger than 35 in good health. Sequenced sample: memory CD4+ T cells sorted from blood. Indicated subset: CD45RA-negative fraction. Here the CDR3 reads CASKGGRDNTEAFF. The CDR3 DNA reads TGTGCCAGTAAGGGGGGGAGGGATAACACTGAAGCTTTCTTT.